This entry concerns a single T cell receptor (beta chain). No antigen is known for it. The data belong to a study of cytomegalovirus exposure and HLA in healthy donors. Findings and caveats of the study: It was 164 TCR beta chains that were listed as cytomegalovirus-associated. As was reported, the classifier diagnosed cytomegalovirus status with high specificity and sensitivity.

Germline assignment: CDR1 SGHKS and CDR2 YYEKEE (reference sequence). V gave up 4 bases and J gave up 3 bases; unmatched junction bases: 5. The CDR3 extends over 15 amino acids. TCRdb keeps only in-frame clones here, not all; method: immunoSEQ multiplex PCR. The sample records 250,000 to 300,000 clones, roughly 85% being singletons. Sequencing input: PBMCs. J is TRBJ2-7 and V is TRBV5-5; 12 nucleotides agree with TRBD2. This receptor was taken from a woman aged 18-35 years in good health and CMV-seronegative. CDR3 amino acids: CASSEGLAGLYEQYF. The CDR3 DNA sequence: TGTGCCAGCAGCGAAGGACTAGCGGGACTCTACGAGCAGTACTTC.